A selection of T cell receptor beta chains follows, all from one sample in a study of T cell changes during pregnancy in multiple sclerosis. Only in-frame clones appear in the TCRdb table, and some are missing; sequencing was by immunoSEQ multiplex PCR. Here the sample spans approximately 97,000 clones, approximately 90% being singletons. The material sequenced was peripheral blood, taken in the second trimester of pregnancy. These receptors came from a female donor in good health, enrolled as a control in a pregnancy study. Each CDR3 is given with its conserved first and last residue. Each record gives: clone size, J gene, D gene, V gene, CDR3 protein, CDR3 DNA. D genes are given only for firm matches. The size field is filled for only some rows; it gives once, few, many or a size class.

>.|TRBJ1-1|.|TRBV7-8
CASSSIDRLNTEAFF
TGTGCCAGCAGCTCCATAGACAGGCTGAACACTGAAGCTTTCTTT
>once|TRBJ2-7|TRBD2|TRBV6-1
CASSGRGLAAYEQYF
TGTGCCAGCAGTGGCCGGGGACTAGCGGCATACGAGCAGTACTTC
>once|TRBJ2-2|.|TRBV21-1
CASSGLGGQTRGELFF
TGTGCCAGCAGCGGACTTGGAGGCCAAACACGCGGGGAGCTGTTTTTT
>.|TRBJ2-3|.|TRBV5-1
CASSQLTDTDTQYF
TGCGCCAGCAGCCAGCTGACAGACACAGATACGCAGTATTTT
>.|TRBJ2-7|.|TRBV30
CAWKLNGEQYF
TGTGCCTGGAAACTAAACGGCGAGCAGTACTTC
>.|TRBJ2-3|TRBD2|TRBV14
CASSHGTSVFTDTQYF
TGTGCCAGCAGCCATGGGACTAGCGTTTTCACAGATACGCAGTATTTT
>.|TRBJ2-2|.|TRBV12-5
CASGLGQDRNSGELFF
TGTGCTAGTGGTTTGGGACAAGACAGGAACAGCGGGGAGCTGTTTTTT
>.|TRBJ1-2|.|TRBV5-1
CASSLGRRDYGGYTF
TGCGCCAGCAGCTTAGGTCGCAGGGATTACGGCGGCTACACCTTC
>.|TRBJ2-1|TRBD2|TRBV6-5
CASRRTGTSANEQFF
TGTGCCAGCAGGCGAACCGGGACTAGCGCCAATGAGCAGTTCTTC
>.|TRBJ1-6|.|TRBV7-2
CASSEDSRSGSYNSPLHF
TGTGCCAGCAGCGAGGACAGCCGATCCGGCTCCTATAATTCACCCCTCCACTTT
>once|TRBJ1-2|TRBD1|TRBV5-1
CASSLTGSDGYTF
TGCGCCAGCAGTTTGACAGGGTCGGATGGCTACACCTTC
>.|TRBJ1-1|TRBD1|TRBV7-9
CASSPSAGGARTEAFF
TGTGCCAGCAGCCCCTCCGCAGGGGGCGCACGAACTGAAGCTTTCTTT
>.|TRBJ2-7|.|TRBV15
CATSRDRASVYEQYF
TGTGCCACCAGCAGAGATCGGGCTAGCGTGTACGAGCAGTACTTC
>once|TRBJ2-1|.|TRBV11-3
CASSLKGEYNEQFF
TGTGCCAGCAGCTTGAAGGGGGAGTACAATGAGCAGTTCTTC
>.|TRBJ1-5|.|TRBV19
CASSILQLNQPQHF
TGTGCCAGTAGTATTCTACAGCTCAATCAGCCCCAGCATTTT
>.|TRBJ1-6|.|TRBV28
CASTGYINSPLHF
TGTGCCAGCACCGGGTACATCAATTCACCCCTCCACTTT
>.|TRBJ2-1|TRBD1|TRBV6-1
CASSEAGTGSNEQFF
TGTGCCAGCAGTGAAGCAGGGACAGGGAGCAATGAGCAGTTCTTC
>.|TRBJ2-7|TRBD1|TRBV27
CASSLVQPGQGFEQYF
TGTGCCAGCAGTTTAGTTCAGCCTGGACAGGGGTTCGAGCAGTACTTC
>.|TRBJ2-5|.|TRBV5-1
CASSLDPGPQETQYF
TGCGCCAGCAGCTTGGACCCGGGTCCCCAAGAGACCCAGTACTTC
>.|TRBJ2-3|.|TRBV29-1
CSALAGRADTQYF
TGCAGCGCGCTGGCGGGACGGGCAGATACGCAGTATTTT
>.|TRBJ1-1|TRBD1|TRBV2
CASSEDRGLNTEAFF
TGTGCCAGCAGTGAAGACAGGGGGCTTAACACTGAAGCTTTCTTT
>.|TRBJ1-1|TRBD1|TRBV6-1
CASSDGQENTEAFF
TGTGCCAGCAGTGACGGACAGGAGAACACTGAAGCTTTCTTT
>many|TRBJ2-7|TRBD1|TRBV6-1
CASSEGDSSYEQYF
TGTGCCAGCAGTGAAGGGGACAGCTCCTACGAGCAGTACTTC
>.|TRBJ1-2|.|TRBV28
CASGTGFNVDYGYTF
TGTGCCAGTGGCACAGGATTTAATGTTGACTATGGCTACACCTTC
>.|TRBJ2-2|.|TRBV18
CASSPPTRTNTGELFF
TGTGCCAGCTCACCACCGACACGGACGAACACCGGGGAGCTGTTTTTT
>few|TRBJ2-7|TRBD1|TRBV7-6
CASSGQGQGAYEQYF
TGTGCCAGCAGCGGGCAGGGACAGGGGGCCTACGAGCAGTACTTC
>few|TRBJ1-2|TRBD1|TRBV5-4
CASSFDRAIYGYTF
TGTGCCAGCAGCTTCGACAGGGCGATCTATGGCTACACCTTC
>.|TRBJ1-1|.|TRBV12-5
CASGPMGGRNTEAFF
TGTGCTAGTGGTCCCATGGGGGGTCGGAACACTGAAGCTTTCTTT
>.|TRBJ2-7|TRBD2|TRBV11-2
CASSLDGRSYEQYF
TGTGCCAGCAGCTTAGACGGGAGGTCCTACGAGCAGTACTTC
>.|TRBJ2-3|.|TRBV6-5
CASSYGEGTDTQYF
TGTGCCAGCAGTTACGGAGAGGGCACAGATACGCAGTATTTT
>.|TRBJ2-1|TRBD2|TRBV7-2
CASSWGLAEQFF
TGTGCCAGCAGCTGGGGACTAGCGGAACAGTTCTTC
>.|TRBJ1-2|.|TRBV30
CAIRRDGYTF
TGTGCCATCCGGAGGGATGGCTACACCTTC
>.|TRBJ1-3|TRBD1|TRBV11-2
CASSIQRPGQGYSGNTIYF
TGTGCCAGCAGCATCCAGAGACCGGGACAGGGGTACTCTGGAAACACCATATATTTT
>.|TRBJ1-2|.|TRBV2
CASSDDNPYGYTF
TGTGCCAGCAGTGACGACAACCCCTATGGCTACACCTTC
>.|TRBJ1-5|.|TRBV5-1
CASSFTVNQPQHF
TGCGCCAGCAGCTTCACAGTGAATCAGCCCCAGCATTTT
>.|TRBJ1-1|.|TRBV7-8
CASSPYAGVITEAFF
TGTGCCAGCAGCCCTTACGCCGGGGTCATCACTGAAGCTTTCTTT
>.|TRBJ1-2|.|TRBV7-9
CASRAPVGVAGYTF
TGTGCCAGCAGGGCCCCGGTAGGGGTAGCTGGCTACACCTTC
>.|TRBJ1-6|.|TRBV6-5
CASSYEGVYNSPLHF
TGTGCCAGCAGTTACGAGGGTGTATATAATTCACCCCTCCACTTT
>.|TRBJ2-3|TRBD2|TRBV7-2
CASSVGLAGGPYTDTQYF
TGTGCCAGCAGCGTGGGACTAGCGGGGGGGCCCTACACAGATACGCAGTATTTT
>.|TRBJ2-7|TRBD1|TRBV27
CASSLDGQDPYEQYF
TGTGCCAGCAGTTTAGACGGACAGGATCCCTACGAGCAGTACTTC
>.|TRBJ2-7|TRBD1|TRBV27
CASSWDRGEQYF
TGTGCCAGCAGTTGGGACAGGGGCGAGCAGTACTTC
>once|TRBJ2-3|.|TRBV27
CASSARSPTDTQYF
TGTGCCAGCAGTGCAAGGAGTCCCACAGATACGCAGTATTTT
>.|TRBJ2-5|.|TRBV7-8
CASSFRGGRETQYF
TGTGCCAGCAGCTTTCGGGGTGGGAGAGAGACCCAGTACTTC
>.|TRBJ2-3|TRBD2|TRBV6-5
CASGRAGGSTDTQYF
TGTGCCAGCGGAAGGGCGGGAGGTAGCACAGATACGCAGTATTTT
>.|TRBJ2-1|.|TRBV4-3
CASGLIGAGYNEQFF
TGCGCCAGCGGCTTAATTGGGGCAGGCTACAATGAGCAGTTCTTC
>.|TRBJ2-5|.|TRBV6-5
CASSYTHMETQYF
TGTGCCAGCAGTTACACTCATATGGAGACCCAGTACTTC
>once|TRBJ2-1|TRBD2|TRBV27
CASSLFGAGGEQFF
TGTGCCAGCAGTTTATTCGGGGCGGGGGGTGAGCAGTTCTTC
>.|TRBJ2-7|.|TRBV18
CASSPPLSYEQYF
TGTGCCAGCTCACCACCTCTATCCTACGAGCAGTACTTC
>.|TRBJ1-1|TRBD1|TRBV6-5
CASSYDRVRTEAFF
TGTGCCAGCAGTTACGACAGGGTACGGACTGAAGCTTTCTTT
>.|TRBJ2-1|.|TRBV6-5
CASSYSLVGSYNEQFF
TGTGCCAGCAGTTACTCCCTAGTAGGTTCCTACAATGAGCAGTTCTTC
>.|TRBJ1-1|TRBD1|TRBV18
CASSSGQDRGAFF
TGTGCCAGCTCTTCAGGACAGGACCGGGGAGCTTTCTTT
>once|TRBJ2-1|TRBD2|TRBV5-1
CASSLLELAGGGSNEQFF
TGCGCCAGCAGCTTATTAGAACTAGCGGGAGGGGGATCCAATGAGCAGTTCTTC
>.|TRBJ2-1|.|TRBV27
CASRYGLYNEQFF
TGTGCCAGCAGATACGGTCTGTACAATGAGCAGTTCTTC